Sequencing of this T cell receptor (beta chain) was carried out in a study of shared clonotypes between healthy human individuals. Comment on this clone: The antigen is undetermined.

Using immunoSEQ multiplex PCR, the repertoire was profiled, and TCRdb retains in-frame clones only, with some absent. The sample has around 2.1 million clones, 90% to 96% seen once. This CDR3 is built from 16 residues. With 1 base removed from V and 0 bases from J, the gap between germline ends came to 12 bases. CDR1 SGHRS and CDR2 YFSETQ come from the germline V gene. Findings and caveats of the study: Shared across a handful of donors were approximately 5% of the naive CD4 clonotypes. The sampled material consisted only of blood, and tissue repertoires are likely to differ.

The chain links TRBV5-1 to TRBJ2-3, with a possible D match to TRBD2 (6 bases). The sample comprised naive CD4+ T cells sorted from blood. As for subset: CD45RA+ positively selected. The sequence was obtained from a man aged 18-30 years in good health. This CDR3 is CASSLQGLYSTDTQYF. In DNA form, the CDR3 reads TGCGCCAGCAGCTTGCAGGGACTTTATAGCACAGATACGCAGTATTTT.